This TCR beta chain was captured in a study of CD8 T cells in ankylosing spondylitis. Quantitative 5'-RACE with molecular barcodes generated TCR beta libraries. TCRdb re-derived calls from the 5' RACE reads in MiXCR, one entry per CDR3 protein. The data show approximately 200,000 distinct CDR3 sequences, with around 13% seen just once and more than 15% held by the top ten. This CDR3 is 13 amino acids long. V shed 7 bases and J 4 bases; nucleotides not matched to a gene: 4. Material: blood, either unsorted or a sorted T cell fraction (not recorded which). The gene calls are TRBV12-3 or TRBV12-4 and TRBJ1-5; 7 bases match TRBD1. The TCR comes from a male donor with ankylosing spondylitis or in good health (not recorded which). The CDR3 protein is CASTPGGNQPQHF. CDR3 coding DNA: TGTGCCAGCACCCCAGGGGGAAATCAGCCCCAGCATTTT.